This T cell receptor (beta chain) came from a study of T cells in tuberculosis. Study-wide background: IGRA-negative adolescents, IGRA-positive adolescents with latent tuberculosis and adults with active tuberculosis formed this South African cohort.

The assay was immunoSEQ multiplex PCR, and TCRdb's table has in-frame clones only and misses some. This table has tens of thousands of clones, under 95% appearing once. Per the germline V gene, CDR1 is LNHDA and CDR2 is SQIVND (reference sequence). The V gene lost 2 bases and the J gene lost 6 bases, with 17 bases spanning the gap. CDR3 length: 16 residues. Time point in this sample: new active TB diagnosis, blood taken before or within 7 days of starting treatment. The gene calls are TRBV19 and TRBJ1-5; D perhaps matches TRBD1 (6 bases). Sequencing was performed on PBMCs, taken at tuberculosis diagnosis. The receptor was isolated from an adult with tuberculosis. The CDR3 region has the DNA TGTGCCAGTAGTATATCGACGGGGAGACAGGTTCAGCCCCAGCATTTT. Translation: CASSISTGRQVQPQHF.